Listed here are 20 T cell receptor beta chains from one sample, sequenced in a study of T cell repertoires in cytomegalovirus infection. MiXCR, applied by TCRdb to the reads, yields one record per CDR3 protein. Found here are 300,000 to 400,000 distinct CDR3 sequences, approximately 32% of them singletons; the top ten hold 20%. Antigen specificity for these receptors is unknown. The sample here was cultured PBMCs, taken from culture after CMV antigen stimulation. The receptors derive from a human donor in good health (CMV status not recorded). Some clones in this sample may be carry-over from other donors' samples.

This clonotype was found a few times. The V gene is TRBV5-1, the J gene TRBJ1-4, with TRBD1 matching over 9 bases. From germline, CDR1 is SGHRS and CDR2 YFSETQ. The CDR3 totals 16 residues. Trimming at V came to 4 bases and at J to 0 bases, leaving 4 bases not matched to a gene. The CDR3, as DNA: TGCGCCAGCAGCGGGGGACAGGGCGCAACTAATGAAAAACTGTTTTTT. It translates to CASSGGQGATNEKLFF.

This clonotype was seen more than once but under ten times. The chain links TRBV6-1 to TRBJ2-1; D is possibly TRBD1 (7 bases). CDR1 is MNHNS, CDR2 SASEGT, per germline. Between the trimmed V and J ends, which lost 8 bases and 1 base, there was a span of 18 bases. CDR3 length equals 16 residues. CDR3 in DNA: TGTGCCAGCTGGGGAGAGGAGGGGGCATCCTACAATGAGCAGTTCTTC. Its translation: CASWGEEGASYNEQFF.

A few counts support this clonotype. This rearrangement joins TRBV7-3 to TRBJ2-3; D not resolved. This CDR3 comprises 15 residues. Germline values: CDR1 SGHTA, CDR2 FQGTGA. V was shortened by 5 bases and J by 3 bases, with 15 bases between the two germline ends. The CDR3 spells CASSPVIGPTDTQYF. In DNA form, the CDR3 reads TGTGCCAGCAGCCCCGTCATAGGGCCTACAGATACGCAGTATTTT.

CDR3 in amino acids: CASSILGAEYYEQYF. The CDR3, as DNA: TGTGCCAGCTCGATCCTGGGAGCGGAATACTACGAGCAGTACTTC. The chain recombines TRBV6-6 with TRBJ2-7; TRBD2 might be the D (5 bases). The CDR3 spans 15 residues. Trimming removed 8 bases at V and 3 bases at J, with 20 bases between. Per germline, CDR1 MNHNY and CDR2 SVGAGI (reference sequence).

This chain joins TRBV2 and TRBJ1-1; the match to TRBD1 covers 7 bases. The V gene's germline CDR1 is SNHLY and CDR2 FYNNEI. V gave up 11 bases and J gave up 4 bases; unmatched junction bases: 13. This CDR3 has 14 residues. CDR3 in DNA: TGTGCCTCTAAGGGGGGGACAGAATTCACTGAAGCTTTCTTT. Residues: CASKGGTEFTEAFF.

This sequence joins TRBV28 and TRBJ1-2; D gene ambiguous. The ends were cut back, 10 bases at V and 4 bases at J, with 10 bases in the middle. The CDR3 consists of 11 residues. Germline V lookup: CDR1 MDHEN, CDR2 SYDVKM. Here the CDR3 reads CAIDMPYGYTF. The CDR3 nucleotides read TGTGCCATCGACATGCCCTATGGCTACACCTTC.

The rearrangement links TRBV12-3 or TRBV12-4 to TRBJ1-5; D gene unclear. The CDR3 totals 13 residues. With 3 bases removed from V and 7 bases from J, the gap between germline ends came to 10 bases. The CDR3 protein is CASSFSYNQPQHF. The DNA of the CDR3 is TGTGCCAGCAGTTTTTCGTATAACCAGCCCCAGCATTTT.

This chain connects TRBV2 to TRBJ2-7; TRBD1 matches 7 bases. Germline CDR1 is SNHLY and CDR2 is FYNNEI. V was clipped by 6 bases and J by 4 bases; unmatched bases: 6. CDR3 length equals 13 residues. The CDR3 nucleotides read TGTGCCAGCAGGGGGACAGTCGAGTACGAGCAGTACTTC. Encoded protein: CASRGTVEYEQYF.

The rearrangement uses TRBV9 and TRBJ2-3, with 10 bases fitting TRBD1. V lost 3 bases and J lost 7; bases outside the gene matches: 5. Per germline, CDR1 SGDLS and CDR2 YYNGEE. The CDR3 spans 14 residues. CDR3 nucleotide sequence: TGTGCCAGCAGCGAGCCGGGACAGGGGAATACGCAGTATTTT. As protein: CASSEPGQGNTQYF.

J is TRBJ2-3 and V is TRBV25-1, with 10 bases that match TRBD2. CDR3 length: 17 amino acids. The V gene's germline CDR1 is MGHDK and CDR2 SYGVNS. J gave up 1 base and V 2 bases, and 6 bases lay outside the gene matches. CDR3: CASSELAGARRTDTQYF. DNA of the CDR3: TGTGCCAGCAGTGAACTAGCGGGAGCGCGACGCACAGATACGCAGTATTTT.

V usage is TRBV29-1 and J usage is TRBJ2-7; a weak D match, TRBD1 (6 bases). V was clipped by 4 bases and J by 2 bases, with 9 bases between them. Germline values: CDR1 SQVTM, CDR2 ANQGSEA. The CDR3 has 12 residues. The CDR3 is CSVVTGPYEQYF. Written as DNA, the CDR3 is TGCAGCGTTGTTACAGGGCCCTACGAGCAGTACTTC.

This sequence joins TRBV20-1 and TRBJ2-7; TRBD2 aligns across 8 bases. From germline, CDR1 is DFQATT and CDR2 SNEGSKA (reference sequence). This CDR3 contains 15 residues. The J segment lost 2 bases and the V segment lost 0 bases, leaving 6 bases of the junction unmatched. The CDR3 sequence is CSARDSGGAPYEQYF. The CDR3 nucleotides are TGCAGTGCTAGAGATTCCGGGGGGGCTCCCTACGAGCAGTACTTC.

The chain employs TRBV9 and TRBJ2-3, with D perhaps being TRBD1 or TRBD2 (7 bases each). There are 19 residues in the CDR3. Germline V gene lookup returns CDR1 SGDLS and CDR2 YYNGEE. The V gene lost 0 bases and the J gene lost 2 bases, with 22 bases spanning the gap. CDR3 protein: CASSVDASRGAGATDTQYF. The CDR3 nucleotides are TGTGCCAGCAGCGTAGACGCGTCCAGGGGGGCGGGGGCCACAGATACGCAGTATTTT.

The V gene is TRBV2, the J gene TRBJ2-5, with D perhaps TRBD1 or TRBD2 (5 bases each). The germline V gene encodes CDR1 SNHLY and CDR2 FYNNEI. V shed 7 bases and J shed 5 bases, with 11 bases lying between them. This CDR3 has 12 amino acids. CDR3 nucleotide sequence: TGTGCCAGCAAGGGGACGTGGGAGACCCAGTACTTC. This sequence encodes CASKGTWETQYF.

This clonotype was observed a handful of times. The V call is TRBV20-1, the J call TRBJ2-7; 10 bases map to TRBD1. This CDR3 has 14 residues. CDR1 is DFQATT, CDR2 SNEGSKA, per germline (reference sequence). Losses at the gene ends were 6 bases for V and 1 base for J; bases not matched to a gene: 6. The DNA of the CDR3 is TGCAGTGCAAGACAGGGGGCAGGGTCCTACGAGCAGTACTTC. This codes for CSARQGAGSYEQYF.

The V call is TRBV7-8, the J call TRBJ2-3; D is possibly TRBD1 (5 bases). Germline V gene data show CDR1 as SGHVS and CDR2 as FQNEAQ. This CDR3 has 15 residues. Deletions cut 3 bases from V and 4 bases from J, with 14 bases between. This chain's CDR3 is CASSFPQGTPDTQYF. The CDR3 bases are TGTGCCAGCAGCTTCCCTCAGGGAACCCCAGATACGCAGTATTTT. Looking up the rest from reference TRBV7-8 and TRBJ2-3 gives the full variable domain: GAGVSQSPRYKVAKRGQDVALRCDPISGHVSLFWYQQALGQGPEFLTYFQNEAQLDKSGLPSDRFFAERPEGSVSTLKIQRTQQEDSAVYLCASSFPQGTPDTQYFGPGTRLTVL.

The rearrangement uses TRBV20-1 and TRBJ2-7, with 7 positions matching TRBD1. Germline assignment: CDR1 DFQATT and CDR2 SNEGSKA (reference sequence). This CDR3 spans 14 amino acids. The trim removed 5 bases at V and 4 bases at J, leaving 11 bases unmatched. Here the CDR3 DNA reads TGCAGTGCTGGAACAGGGGTCCCTCAATACGAGCAGTACTTC. Amino acid sequence: CSAGTGVPQYEQYF.

V is TRBV6-2 or TRBV6-3 and J is TRBJ1-5; D remains ambiguous. Trimming pared 5 bases from V and 7 bases from J, leaving 9 bases between. The CDR3 has 12 residues. The germline V gene encodes CDR1 MNHEY and CDR2 SVGEGT. CDR3 protein: CASSALWQPQHF. The DNA for the CDR3 is TGTGCCAGCAGTGCCTTGTGGCAGCCCCAGCATTTT.

This clonotype occurred many times. The chain carries TRBV7-2 and TRBJ2-7; D might be TRBD2 (7 bases). The CDR3 spans 15 residues. V dropped 6 bases and J dropped 0 bases, with 15 bases sitting between them. Germline-derived CDR1 and CDR2 are SGHTA and FQGNSA. CDR3 region: CASSTGGRDSYEQYF. In DNA, the CDR3 is TGTGCCAGCAGTACCGGGGGGCGGGACTCCTACGAGCAGTACTTC.

The chain is built from TRBV10-1 and TRBJ2-5; 7 bases align to TRBD1. Germline CDR1 is WNHNN and CDR2 is SYGVQD (reference sequence). V dropped 6 bases and J dropped 2; count of bases not matched to a gene: 3. The CDR3 totals 13 residues. CDR3 residues: CASSWTGQETQYF. The CDR3 nucleotides are TGCGCCAGCAGCTGGACAGGACAAGAGACCCAGTACTTC.